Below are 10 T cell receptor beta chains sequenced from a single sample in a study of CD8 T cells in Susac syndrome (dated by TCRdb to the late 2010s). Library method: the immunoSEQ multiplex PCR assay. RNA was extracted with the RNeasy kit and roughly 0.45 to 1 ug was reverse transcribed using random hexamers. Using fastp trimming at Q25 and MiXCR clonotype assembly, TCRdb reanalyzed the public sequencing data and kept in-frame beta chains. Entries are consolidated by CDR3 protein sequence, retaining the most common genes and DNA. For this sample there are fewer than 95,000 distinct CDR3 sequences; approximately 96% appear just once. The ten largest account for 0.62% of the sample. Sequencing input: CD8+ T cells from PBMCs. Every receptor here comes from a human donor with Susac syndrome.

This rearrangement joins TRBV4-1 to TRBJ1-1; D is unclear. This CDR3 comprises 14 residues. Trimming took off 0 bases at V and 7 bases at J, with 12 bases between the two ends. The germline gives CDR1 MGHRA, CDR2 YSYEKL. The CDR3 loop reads CASSQDSPGLEAFF. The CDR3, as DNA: TGCGCCAGCAGCCAAGATTCTCCTGGGCTTGAAGCTTTCTTT.

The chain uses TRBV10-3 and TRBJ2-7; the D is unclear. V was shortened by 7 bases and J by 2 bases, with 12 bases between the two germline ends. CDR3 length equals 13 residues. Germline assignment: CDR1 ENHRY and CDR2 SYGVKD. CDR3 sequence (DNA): TGTGCCATCACTAAAGAACCACCCTACGAGCAGTACTTC. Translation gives CAITKEPPYEQYF.

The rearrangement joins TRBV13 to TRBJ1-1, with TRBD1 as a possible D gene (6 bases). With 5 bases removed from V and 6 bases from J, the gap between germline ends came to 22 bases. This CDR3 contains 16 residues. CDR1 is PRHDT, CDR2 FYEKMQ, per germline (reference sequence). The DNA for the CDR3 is TGTGCCAGCAGCCAGAGGGGGAGCAGGGCAGAATCTGAAGCTTTCTTT. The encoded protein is CASSQRGSRAESEAFF.

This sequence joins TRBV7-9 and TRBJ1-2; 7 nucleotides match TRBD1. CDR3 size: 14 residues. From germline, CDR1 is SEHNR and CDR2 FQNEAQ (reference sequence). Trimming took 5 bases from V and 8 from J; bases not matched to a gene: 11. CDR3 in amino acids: CASSMPGTVEGYTF. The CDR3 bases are TGTGCCAGCAGCATGCCCGGGACAGTGGAAGGCTACACCTTC.

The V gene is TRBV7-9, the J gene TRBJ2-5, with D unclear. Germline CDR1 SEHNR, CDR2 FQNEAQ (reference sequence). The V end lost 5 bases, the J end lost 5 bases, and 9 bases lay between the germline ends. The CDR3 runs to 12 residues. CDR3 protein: CASSEVQETQYF. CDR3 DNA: TGTGCCAGCAGCGAGGTCCAGGAGACCCAGTACTTC.

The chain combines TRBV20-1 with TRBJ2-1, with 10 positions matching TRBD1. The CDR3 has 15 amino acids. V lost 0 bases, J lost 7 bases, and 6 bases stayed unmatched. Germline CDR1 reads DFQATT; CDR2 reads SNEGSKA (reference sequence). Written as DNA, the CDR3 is TGCAGTGCTAGAGATGGGGACAGGGGTGGAAATGAGCAGTTCTTC. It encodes CSARDGDRGGNEQFF.

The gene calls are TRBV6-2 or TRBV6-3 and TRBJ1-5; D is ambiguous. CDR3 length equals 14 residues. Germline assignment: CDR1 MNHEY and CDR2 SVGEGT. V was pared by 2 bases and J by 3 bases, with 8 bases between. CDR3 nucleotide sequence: TGTGCCAGCAGTTACGGCCTGGACAATCAGCCCCAGCATTTT. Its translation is CASSYGLDNQPQHF.

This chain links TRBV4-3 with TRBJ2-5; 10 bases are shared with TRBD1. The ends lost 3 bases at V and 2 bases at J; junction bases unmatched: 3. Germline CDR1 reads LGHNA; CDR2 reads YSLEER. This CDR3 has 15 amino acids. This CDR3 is CASSHGTGVQETQYF. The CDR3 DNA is TGCGCCAGCAGCCATGGGACAGGGGTACAAGAGACCCAGTACTTC.

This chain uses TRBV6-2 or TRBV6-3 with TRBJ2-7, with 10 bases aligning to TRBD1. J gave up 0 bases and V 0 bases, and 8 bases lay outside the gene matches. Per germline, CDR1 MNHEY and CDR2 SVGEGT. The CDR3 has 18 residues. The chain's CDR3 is CASSYSKTWTGGSYEQYF. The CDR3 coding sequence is TGTGCCAGCAGTTACTCGAAGACTTGGACAGGGGGCTCCTACGAGCAGTACTTC.

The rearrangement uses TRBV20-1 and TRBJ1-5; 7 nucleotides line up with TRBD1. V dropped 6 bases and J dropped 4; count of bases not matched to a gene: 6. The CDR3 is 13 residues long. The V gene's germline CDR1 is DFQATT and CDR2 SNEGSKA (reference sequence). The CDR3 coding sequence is TGCAGTGCACCGGGACAGCAAAATCAGCCCCAGCATTTT. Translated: CSAPGQQNQPQHF.